These 19 T cell receptor beta chains came from one sample sequenced in a study of blood T cell repertoires in COVID-19. Clones were sequenced by immunoSEQ multiplex PCR, and TCRdb holds only the in-frame ones, with some missing. Of 200,000 to 250,000 clones listed, nearly 90% are singletons. Sample: peripheral blood. The receptors come from a man between 18 and 35 years old with active or convalescent COVID-19.

The chain employs TRBV6-1 and TRBJ2-2; 7 positions agree with TRBD2. Germline V gives CDR1 MNHNS, CDR2 SASEGT. V was pared by 8 bases and J by 6 bases, with 12 bases of the junction left unmatched. This CDR3 has 15 residues. CDR3 sequence reads: CASVGRGLSSGELFF. CDR3 DNA sequence: TGTGCCAGCGTGGGGAGGGGCCTGTCGTCCGGGGAGCTGTTTTTT.

This chain joins TRBV5-1 and TRBJ2-7; D unclear. CDR3 size: 14 residues. V lost 8 bases to trimming and J lost 0 bases, with 15 bases between them. Germline-derived CDR1 and CDR2 are SGHRS and YFSETQ. CDR3 nucleotides: TGCGCCAGTCGAACTCTTTTAGCCTCCTACGAGCAGTACTTC. This gives the protein CASRTLLASYEQYF.

V and J are TRBV25-1 and TRBJ2-7, with D possibly TRBD2 on 5 matching bases. Trimming pared 2 bases from V and 8 bases from J, leaving 7 bases between. This CDR3 is 11 amino acids long. Germline CDR1 MGHDK, CDR2 SYGVNS. The CDR3 DNA is TGTGCCAGCAGTGAAGGAGGAAAGCAGTACTTC. Translation: CASSEGGKQYF.

This chain uses TRBV18 with TRBJ2-1, with 10 bases aligning to TRBD1. V dropped 5 bases and J dropped 8; count of bases not matched to a gene: 3. CDR1 is KGHSH, CDR2 LQKENI, per germline. CDR3 length: 13 residues. CDR3 in amino acids: CASSATGGYEQFF. The CDR3 bases are TGTGCCAGCTCAGCGACAGGGGGCTATGAGCAGTTCTTC.

The rearrangement links TRBV4-3 to TRBJ1-4; weak D call: TRBD1 (6 bases). Trimming removed 2 bases from V and 5 bases from J, with 12 bases in between. CDR3 length equals 15 residues. Germline-derived CDR1 and CDR2 are LGHNA and YSLEER. Here the CDR3 reads CASSQMTGTNEKLFF. CDR3 coding DNA: TGCGCCAGCAGCCAAATGACAGGAACAAATGAAAAACTGTTTTTT.

The rearrangement joins TRBV6-5 to TRBJ2-7; 10 nucleotides agree with TRBD2. This CDR3 has 15 amino acids. V was clipped by 6 bases and J by 3 bases; unmatched bases: 8. The germline V gene has CDR1 MNHEY and CDR2 SVGAGI. CDR3 in amino acids: CASSSPSGSDYEQYF. In DNA form, the CDR3 reads TGTGCCAGCAGCTCCCCTAGCGGGAGTGACTACGAGCAGTACTTC.

This clone was picked up one time. The chain links TRBV27 to TRBJ1-1; D gene uncertain. Deletions cut 6 bases from V and 0 bases from J, with 8 bases between. CDR3 length: 13 residues. CDR1 and CDR2 (germline): MNHEY, SMNVEV (reference sequence). CDR3 amino acids: CASSLLVNTEAFF. The CDR3 bases are TGTGCCAGCAGCCTGTTAGTGAACACTGAAGCTTTCTTT.

The chain links TRBV5-6 to TRBJ2-4; 7 bases are a match to TRBD2. The V gene end was trimmed by 0 bases and the J gene end by 8 bases; junction bases not matched to a gene: 5. Germline V gene sequence: CDR1 SGHDT, CDR2 YYEEEE. This CDR3 comprises 14 residues. CDR3 in DNA: TGTGCCAGCAGCTTGGGGCAGGGAGGGGACATTCAGTACTTC. Encoded protein: CASSLGQGGDIQYF.

This clone was picked up one time. The chain employs TRBV6-5 and TRBJ2-5, with TRBD2 identical over 11 bases. The ends lost 6 bases at V and 2 bases at J; junction bases unmatched: 5. The length of the CDR3 is 15 residues. The germline V gene has CDR1 MNHEY and CDR2 SVGAGI. The CDR3, as DNA: TGTGCCAGCAGCATAGCGGGAGGGCAACAAGAGACCCAGTACTTC. Amino acids: CASSIAGGQQETQYF.

The chain carries TRBV30 and TRBJ1-5, with 10 bases fitting TRBD1. From germline, CDR1 is GTSNPN and CDR2 SVGIG (reference sequence). J lost 0 bases, V lost 3 bases, and 20 bases had no gene match. The CDR3 has 21 amino acids. The CDR3 nucleotides read TGTGCCTGGAGCCCCCGGCGGGATTGGGGACAGGGGTCCTATAGCAATCAGCCCCAGCATTTT. As protein: CAWSPRRDWGQGSYSNQPQHF.

This chain joins TRBV7-9 and TRBJ2-2, with TRBD1 matching over 10 bases. Per germline, CDR1 SEHNR and CDR2 FQNEAQ (reference sequence). The V gene end was trimmed by 5 bases and the J gene end by 6 bases; junction bases not matched to a gene: 3. The CDR3 runs 14 residues. The CDR3 spells CASSATGGPGELFF. The CDR3 bases are TGTGCCAGCAGCGCGACAGGGGGCCCCGGGGAGCTGTTTTTT.

There are a few counts of this clone. The chain couples TRBV9 to TRBJ2-7, with TRBD1 matching over 12 bases. This CDR3 region has 14 residues. Germline trimming cut 6 bases from V and 6 bases from J; bases unmatched to any gene: 7. CDR1 is SGDLS and CDR2 is YYNGEE in the germline V gene. This CDR3 reads CASNPGQGAGEQYF. The CDR3 DNA sequence: TGTGCCAGCAACCCGGGACAGGGGGCTGGCGAGCAGTACTTC.

The chain is built from TRBV6-5 and TRBJ2-7; D not certain. Germline CDR1 MNHEY, CDR2 SVGAGI. V shed 6 bases and J shed 0 bases, with 6 bases lying between them. The CDR3 consists of 12 residues. CDR3 bases: TGTGCCAGCAGACGGAGCTCCTACGAGCAGTACTTC. Translation: CASRRSSYEQYF.

This clone was recorded only once. This chain links TRBV6-2 or TRBV6-3 with TRBJ2-1; 9 positions agree with TRBD2. The ends lost 1 base at V and 9 bases at J; junction bases unmatched: 7. The length of the CDR3 is 15 residues. The germline gives CDR1 MNHEY, CDR2 SVGEGT. CDR3 sequence: CASSYFLAGVGEQFF. CDR3 sequence (DNA): TGTGCCAGCAGTTACTTTTTAGCGGGAGTCGGTGAGCAGTTCTTC.

The V call is TRBV5-1, the J call TRBJ2-7, with TRBD2 identical over 9 bases. The CDR3 sequence is 13 residues long. Germline V gives CDR1 SGHRS, CDR2 YFSETQ. J gave up 2 bases and V 7 bases, and 4 bases lay outside the gene matches. CDR3 amino acids: CASGSGGPYEQYF. The CDR3 bases are TGCGCCAGCGGGAGCGGGGGGCCCTACGAGCAGTACTTC.

J is TRBJ2-1 and V is TRBV30, with 13 bases fitting TRBD2. The CDR3 contains 15 residues. Per germline, CDR1 GTSNPN and CDR2 SVGIG (reference sequence). Trimming at V came to 0 bases and at J to 10 bases, leaving 6 bases not matched to a gene. The DNA of the CDR3 is TGTGCCTGGAGTGTACTAGCGGGGGGGCCTGGGGAGCAGTTCTTC. This gives the protein CAWSVLAGGPGEQFF.

This clone was recorded only once. The chain joins TRBV7-2 to TRBJ1-1, with a possible D match to TRBD1 (6 bases). Trimming pared 2 bases from V and 3 bases from J, leaving 16 bases between. Germline values: CDR1 SGHTA, CDR2 FQGNSA. This CDR3 has 16 amino acids. The CDR3 loop is CASSLSGGMGDTEAFF. The CDR3 region has the DNA TGTGCCAGCAGCTTAAGTGGGGGCATGGGGGACACTGAAGCTTTCTTT.

The J gene is TRBJ1-6, the V gene TRBV19; perhaps TRBD1 as D (6 bases). This CDR3 has 16 amino acids. V was pared by 5 bases and J by 9 bases, with 20 bases between. Per germline, CDR1 LNHDA and CDR2 SQIVND (reference sequence). CDR3 sequence (DNA): TGTGCCAGTAGTGCGCACATCAGGGGTTTCCGTTCACCCCTCCACTTT. This sequence encodes CASSAHIRGFRSPLHF.

The V gene is TRBV5-1, the J gene TRBJ2-1; 12 positions match TRBD2. With V trimmed by 4 bases and J by 7 bases, 6 bases remained unmatched. Per germline, CDR1 SGHRS and CDR2 YFSETQ. This CDR3 spans 15 amino acids. The CDR3 nucleotides read TGCGCCAGCAGCGTTCTAGCGGGAGGGGAGAATGAGCAGTTCTTC. This translates into CASSVLAGGENEQFF.